A selection of T cell receptor beta chains follows, all from one sample in a study of Ad26.COV2.S vaccination and SARS-CoV-2 variants. The protocol was immunoSEQ multiplex PCR, while the TCRdb copy is restricted to in-frame clones and leaves out a portion. The table shows over 400,000 clones, with roughly 90% occurring only once. The sequencing here drew on peripheral blood, taken in a trial of Ad26.COV2.S vaccine versus placebo. The source is a person between 18 and 65 years old who received the Ad26.COV2.S COVID-19 vaccine or a placebo. CDR3s include the opening cysteine and the closing phenylalanine or tryptophan. D genes are given only for firm matches.

v_gene	d_gene	j_gene	CDR3nt	CDR3aa
TRBV10-3	-	TRBJ2-3	TGTGCCATCAGTGAGCCGAGACAGGCCACAGATACGCAGTATTTT	CAISEPRQATDTQYF
TRBV18	-	TRBJ1-2	TGTGCCAGCTCACCACTTGGAAACGAGAACTATGGCTACACCTTC	CASSPLGNENYGYTF
TRBV28	-	TRBJ2-7	TGTGCCAGCAGGTTTTCGGCCACTGACGAGCAGTACTTC	CASRFSATDEQYF
TRBV7-8	-	TRBJ1-2	TGTGCCAGCAGCTCGACGGCGAACTATGGCTACACCTTC	CASSSTANYGYTF
TRBV11-2	TRBD1	TRBJ2-7	TGTGCCAGCAGCTTAAGTTTTGTCGGACAGGGGTTATCCTACGAGCAGTACTTC	CASSLSFVGQGLSYEQYF
TRBV6-5	-	TRBJ1-2	TGTGCCAGCCCCCCGGCGGGGTACTCTGGCTACACCTTC	CASPPAGYSGYTF
TRBV30	-	TRBJ2-7	TGTGCCTGGAGTTCTCTCCTTGAGCAGTACTTC	CAWSSLLEQYF
TRBV4-1	-	TRBJ2-4	TGCGCCAGCAGCCACACGGACAGTCCGGGGGAAAACATTCAGTACTTC	CASSHTDSPGENIQYF
TRBV7-9	-	TRBJ2-1	TGTGCCAGCAGCTTAGGGCCCACTGTAGTCGATGAGCAGTTCTTC	CASSLGPTVVDEQFF
TRBV2	-	TRBJ2-1	TGTGCCAGCAGTGAAGGCGCCAGAGGCAATGAGCAGTTCTTC	CASSEGARGNEQFF
TRBV7-2	TRBD1	TRBJ2-5	TGTGCCAGCAGCCAATACAGGGGCTTTGGTGGGGAGACCCAGTACTTC	CASSQYRGFGGETQYF
TRBV28	-	TRBJ1-1	TGTGCCAGCAGTTTCGAGGGGAACACTGAAGCTTTCTTT	CASSFEGNTEAFF